The 29 T cell receptor beta chains listed next were all sequenced from one sample in a study of neoadjuvant nivolumab and ipilimumab in lung cancer. Assay used: immunoSEQ multiplex PCR; TCRdb lists only in-frame clones, some missing. The sample holds 15,000 to 20,000 clones, around 82% seen once. Sequenced material: tumor tissue, taken after neoadjuvant nivolumab, alone or with ipilimumab, at or shortly before surgery. All receptors derive from an adult with non-small cell lung cancer.

In its sample, this clone ranks as medium-sized. The rearrangement uses TRBV9 and TRBJ1-2; D is ambiguous. Germline CDR1 reads SGDLS; CDR2 reads YYNGEE. The CDR3 is 15 residues long. V lost 0 bases and J 8 bases, leaving 17 bases between the germline ends. The CDR3 region has the DNA TGTGCCAGCAGCGTAGGAGCCGCGGACCCAATCGGCTACACCTTC. This encodes CASSVGAADPIGYTF.

CDR3 nucleotide sequence: TGTGCCAGCAGCGCTATGCCCCCCGGGGAGCTGTTTTTT. Translation gives CASSAMPPGELFF. The chain couples TRBV7-8 to TRBJ2-2; D unresolved. Trimming left V 5 bases short and J 6 bases short, with 10 bases between. The CDR3 has 13 amino acids. Germline V gene data show CDR1 as SGHVS and CDR2 as FQNEAQ.

The CDR3 DNA is TGTGCCAGCAGTTTACCAGGGGGACAGGGGGCGAATGGCTACACCTTC. Protein: CASSLPGGQGANGYTF. This sequence joins TRBV28 and TRBJ1-2, with TRBD1 identical over 12 bases. The trim removed 2 bases at V and 6 bases at J, leaving 7 bases unmatched. Germline V lookup: CDR1 MDHEN, CDR2 SYDVKM. The CDR3 is made up of 16 amino acids.

The V and J genes are TRBV6-1 and TRBJ2-7; D not certain. With 7 bases removed from V and 2 bases from J, the gap between germline ends came to 12 bases. Germline V lookup: CDR1 MNHNS, CDR2 SASEGT. The CDR3 runs to 13 residues. The DNA of the CDR3 is TGTGCCAGCAACCCTTCCGGCACCTACGAGCAGTACTTC. Its translation: CASNPSGTYEQYF.

The V and J genes are TRBV18 and TRBJ2-7; 14 nucleotides align to TRBD2. The V gene's germline CDR1 is KGHSH and CDR2 LQKENI. V shed 3 bases and J 4 bases; nucleotides not matched to a gene: 11. This CDR3 comprises 18 residues. The DNA for the CDR3 is TGTGCCAGCTCACCCGGGACTAGCGGGAGAGGACGGGGGTACGAGCAGTACTTC. This codes for CASSPGTSGRGRGYEQYF.

The chain is built from TRBV5-1 and TRBJ2-2; TRBD2 agrees at 11 bases. CDR1 SGHRS and CDR2 YFSETQ come from the germline V gene. The CDR3 spans 16 residues. After removal of 2 bases from V and 6 bases from J, the junction contained 6 bases not matched to a gene. For the CDR3, the DNA is TGCGCCAGCAGCTTTCGACTAGCGGGACGGGCCGGGGAGCTGTTTTTT. It encodes CASSFRLAGRAGELFF.

This sequence joins TRBV13 and TRBJ1-1; no clear D gene. Trimming pared 2 bases from V and 5 bases from J, leaving 9 bases between. Germline V CDR1 and CDR2: PRHDT, FYEKMQ (reference sequence). The length of the CDR3 is 13 residues. The CDR3, as DNA: TGTGCCAGCAGCTTAATCACTCGGACTGAAGCTTTCTTT. Its translation: CASSLITRTEAFF.

Within the sample, this clone is medium-sized (0.01 to 0.1%). This sequence joins TRBV27 and TRBJ2-7, with D uncertain. The CDR3 is 14 residues long. The V gene lost 5 bases and the J gene lost 4 bases, with 15 bases spanning the gap. The germline gives CDR1 MNHEY, CDR2 SMNVEV (reference sequence). The CDR3 protein is CASSRGPTVYEQYF. The CDR3 DNA follows: TGTGCCAGCAGTCGCGGTCCAACTGTTTACGAGCAGTACTTC.

Concerning this clone itself: Mismatch with germline at one junction end may stem from a read error. This chain uses TRBV5-6 with TRBJ2-7; 10 bases line up with TRBD2. Germline V lookup: CDR1 SGHDT, CDR2 YYEEEE. The CDR3 contains 16 residues. CDR3 amino acids: CASSLGAGGPTYEQYF. CDR3 nucleotide sequence: TGTGCCAGCAGTTTGGGAGCGGGAGGGCCTACCTACGAGCAGTACTTC.

The CDR3 region is CASSNLNQPQHF. CDR3 DNA sequence: TGTGCCAGCAGCAACTTAAATCAGCCCCAGCATTTT. The chain couples TRBV7-9 to TRBJ1-5; D gene unclear. The CDR3 has 12 amino acids. The V end lost 5 bases, the J end lost 4 bases, and 6 bases lay between the germline ends. Germline V gene sequence: CDR1 SEHNR, CDR2 FQNEAQ (reference sequence).

The rearrangement links TRBV9 to TRBJ2-5, with a weak D call TRBD2 (5 bases). V lost 2 bases to trimming and J lost 5 bases, with 19 bases between them. The CDR3 contains 16 residues. The germline CDR1 and CDR2 sequences are SGDLS and YYNGEE. CDR3 nucleotides: TGTGCCAGCAGCGTCGGCAGCAACGCGGGCGGGGAGACCCAGTACTTC. Protein sequence: CASSVGSNAGGETQYF.

The count of this clone is one. This sequence joins TRBV27 and TRBJ1-4; the D is unclear. The germline V gene has CDR1 MNHEY and CDR2 SMNVEV (reference sequence). Trimming stripped 6 bases from V and 0 bases from J, with 8 bases between. This CDR3 region has 14 residues. Here the CDR3 reads CASRLLATNEKLFF. The CDR3 region has the DNA TGTGCCAGCAGGCTCTTGGCAACTAATGAAAAACTGTTTTTT.

The J gene is TRBJ1-2, the V gene TRBV6-1; 9 bases fit TRBD1. Losses at the gene ends were 4 bases for V and 4 bases for J; bases not matched to a gene: 7. This CDR3 contains 15 residues. Germline V gives CDR1 MNHNS, CDR2 SASEGT. CDR3 DNA: TGTGCCAGCAGTGTGGAGACGACAGGGGGCTATGGCTACACCTTC. Translated: CASSVETTGGYGYTF.

The gene calls are TRBV6-6 and TRBJ1-1; 7 bases are a match to TRBD1. The CDR3 sequence is 13 residues long. From germline, CDR1 is MNHNY and CDR2 SVGAGI (reference sequence). Trimming cost V 3 bases and J 7 bases; bases outside gene matches: 5. The CDR3 DNA sequence: TGTGCCAGCAGTTATGCCGGGACAGTTGAAGCTTTCTTT. It yields the protein CASSYAGTVEAFF.

This chain uses TRBV7-9 with TRBJ2-1, with unresolved D. The CDR3 sequence is 14 residues long. Germline CDR1 reads SEHNR; CDR2 reads FQNEAQ (reference sequence). V was shortened by 5 bases and J by 3 bases, with 11 bases between the two germline ends. The CDR3 here is CASSPEGFYNEQFF. As DNA, the CDR3 is TGTGCCAGCAGCCCAGAAGGGTTCTACAATGAGCAGTTCTTC.

The V call is TRBV5-3, the J call TRBJ2-2, with 11 bases identical to TRBD1. TRBV5-3 is recorded as an ORF, its role being uncertain. There are 16 residues in the CDR3. V was pared by 4 bases and J by 7 bases, with 9 bases of the junction left unmatched. As DNA, the CDR3 is TGTGCCAGAAGCCGATCGGACAGGGGGCGCGGCGGGGAGCTGTTTTTT. It specifies CARSRSDRGRGGELFF.

The genes are TRBV6-5 and TRBJ2-1; D gene uncertain. CDR3 length: 16 amino acids. CDR1 and CDR2 (germline): MNHEY, SVGAGI. V was cut by 2 bases and J by 6 bases, with 17 bases left in between. The CDR3 sequence: CASSYLLVGTPNEQFF. The CDR3 coding sequence is TGTGCCAGCAGTTACCTCCTAGTCGGAACTCCCAATGAGCAGTTCTTC.

The chain joins TRBV5-6 to TRBJ2-1, with 12 bases aligning to TRBD2. Losses at the gene ends were 0 bases for V and 7 bases for J; bases not matched to a gene: 8. Germline assignment: CDR1 SGHDT and CDR2 YYEEEE. This CDR3 is 17 amino acids long. The CDR3 spells CASSLETSGSFRNEQFF. The CDR3 DNA reads TGTGCCAGCAGCTTGGAGACTAGCGGGAGTTTCAGGAATGAGCAGTTCTTC.

The gene calls are TRBV5-4 and TRBJ2-2, with 9 bases matching TRBD2. V gave up 5 bases and J gave up 4 bases; unmatched junction bases: 9. CDR1 SGHNT and CDR2 YYREEE come from the germline V gene (reference sequence). The CDR3 runs 16 residues. In DNA form, the CDR3 reads TGTGCCAGCAGGCCTAGCGGGGCCCAGGGCACCGGGGAGCTGTTTTTT. Translated: CASRPSGAQGTGELFF.

J is TRBJ2-5 and V is TRBV4-1, with D uncertain. The CDR3 totals 15 residues. V lost 0 bases, J lost 2 bases, and 10 bases lay in between. Looked up from germline, CDR1 is MGHRA and CDR2 is YSYEKL. The CDR3 sequence: CASSQDPEDQETQYF. CDR3 coding DNA: TGCGCCAGCAGCCAAGATCCGGAAGATCAAGAGACCCAGTACTTC.

The chain joins TRBV19 to TRBJ2-3, with a possible D match to TRBD2 (5 bases). The CDR3 loop spans 13 amino acids. Between the trimmed V and J ends, which lost 6 bases and 9 bases, there was a span of 16 bases. The germline V gene has CDR1 LNHDA and CDR2 SQIVND (reference sequence). DNA of the CDR3: TGTGCCAGTAGCTGGCGATCTAGCCAAACGCAGTATTTT. Amino acid sequence: CASSWRSSQTQYF.

V gene TRBV18 combines with J gene TRBJ2-1; 8 bases line up with TRBD2. Germline V CDR1 and CDR2: KGHSH, LQKENI. The CDR3 runs to 17 residues. V lost 5 bases, J lost 1 base, and 10 bases stayed unmatched. CDR3 sequence (DNA): TGTGCCAGCTCAGAACTCAGCGGGAGTAATTCCTACAATGAGCAGTTCTTC. This codes for CASSELSGSNSYNEQFF.

This chain uses TRBV6-6 with TRBJ2-3; 7 bases are a match to TRBD2. Germline V gene lookup returns CDR1 MNHNY and CDR2 SVGAGI (reference sequence). Trimming cost V 0 bases and J 5 bases; bases outside gene matches: 8. CDR3 size: 16 residues. Here the CDR3 reads CASSYSRGRGEDTQYF. The CDR3 region has the DNA TGTGCCAGCAGTTACTCCCGCGGGAGAGGTGAAGATACGCAGTATTTT.

The rearrangement joins TRBV9 to TRBJ1-4; D might be TRBD1 (6 bases). Germline V gene lookup returns CDR1 SGDLS and CDR2 YYNGEE. The CDR3 is 19 residues long. V was trimmed by 0 bases and J by 8 bases, leaving 26 bases between them. In DNA form, the CDR3 reads TGTGCCAGCAGCGTAGCCCCTATCCAGGACAGTCTACTGGTCGAAAAACTGTTTTTT. It yields the protein CASSVAPIQDSLLVEKLFF.

This clone was seen just once. The chain is built from TRBV5-4 and TRBJ2-5; D ambiguous. Germline loops: CDR1 SGHNT, CDR2 YYREEE (reference sequence). This CDR3 is built from 13 residues. Trimming cost V 4 bases and J 7 bases, with 14 bases left between them. CDR3 loop: CASSLDSPGTQYF. The CDR3 coding sequence is TGTGCCAGCAGCCTCGATTCGCCGGGGACCCAGTACTTC.

This chain joins TRBV5-6 and TRBJ2-3, with D perhaps TRBD2 (5 bases). Trimming pared 2 bases from V and 2 bases from J, leaving 15 bases between. The germline CDR1 and CDR2 sequences are SGHDT and YYEEEE. The CDR3 is 16 residues long. CDR3: CASSLVSGIYTDTQYF. CDR3 bases: TGTGCCAGCAGCTTAGTGTCCGGGATATACACAGATACGCAGTATTTT.

The DNA of the CDR3 is TGTGCCAGCAGCTTAGATCTGTTACCTGAAGCTTTCTTT. It translates to CASSLDLLPEAFF. This chain links TRBV7-8 with TRBJ1-1; D unresolved. Trimming left V 1 base short and J 6 bases short, with 9 bases between. The CDR3 extends over 13 amino acids. Germline V gives CDR1 SGHVS, CDR2 FQNEAQ.

This clone occurred once. The chain joins TRBV30 to TRBJ2-5, with D unclear. The CDR3 is made up of 13 amino acids. Looked up from germline, CDR1 is GTSNPN and CDR2 is SVGIG (reference sequence). The V gene lost 8 bases and the J gene lost 5 bases, with 18 bases spanning the gap. The CDR3 is CALFAPGSETQYF. Written as DNA, the CDR3 is TGTGCCCTCTTTGCCCCCGGGTCGGAGACCCAGTACTTC.

This clone occurred once. The J gene is TRBJ1-2, the V gene TRBV5-1; 8 bases agree with TRBD1. The CDR3 is 15 residues long. The germline gives CDR1 SGHRS, CDR2 YFSETQ. V dropped 0 bases and J dropped 6; count of bases not matched to a gene: 7. The CDR3 protein is CASSLVAGGQDGYTF. CDR3 coding DNA: TGCGCCAGCAGCTTGGTGGCAGGGGGACAGGATGGCTACACCTTC.